This T cell receptor beta chain was sequenced during a study of blood T cell repertoires in COVID-19. Residents of about two dozen US areas, aged 18 to 89 years, made up the participants. In the original analysis: How many nucleated cells were present was estimated from reference gene primer amplification. Clones were sequenced by immunoSEQ multiplex PCR, and TCRdb holds only the in-frame ones, with some missing. The DNA was the basis for D and trimming; V, J and clone size are from that table. The sample records around 160,000 clones, 75% to 90% being singletons. Trimming removed 5 bases at V and 0 bases at J, with 14 bases between. This CDR3 has 15 amino acids. The germline CDR1 and CDR2 sequences are SGHTA and FQGNSA.

What was sequenced was PBMCs or T cells enriched from blood (not recorded which). The rearrangement joins TRBV7-2 to TRBJ2-7; possible D gene TRBD2, 5 bases. This TCR was recovered from a middle-aged woman who had been exposed to COVID-19. CDR3 amino acids: CASSKLDLPSYEQYF. CDR3 DNA: TGTGCCAGCAGCAAACTGGACTTACCCTCCTACGAGCAGTACTTC.